Following are 20 T cell receptor beta chains from one sample sequenced in a study of neoadjuvant anti-PD-1 for oral cavity cancer. Sequenced by immunoSEQ multiplex PCR; TCRdb stores in-frame clones only, minus some. The sample shows 6,000 to 8,500 clones, 50% to 65% of them seen only once. This specimen was tumor tissue, taken before nivolumab (anti-PD-1) treatment. These receptor sequences come from a person aged 35-80 years with oral cavity squamous cell carcinoma.

J is TRBJ1-1 and V is TRBV15; D perhaps matches TRBD1 (6 bases). Per the germline V gene, CDR1 is LNHNV and CDR2 is YYDKDF (reference sequence). V was cut by 0 bases and J by 2 bases, with 19 bases left in between. The CDR3 spans 18 residues. This CDR3 is CATSRDPRILQGNTEAFF. The CDR3 DNA sequence: TGTGCCACCAGCAGAGATCCCAGAATATTACAGGGCAACACTGAAGCTTTCTTT. Supplemented by reference TRBV15 and TRBJ1-1, the full variable domain reads DAMVIQNPRYQVTQFGKPVTLSCSQTLNHNVMYWYQQKSSQAPKLLFHYYDKDFNNEADTPDNFQSRRPNTSFCFLDIRSPGLGDTAMYLCATSRDPRILQGNTEAFFGQGTRLTVV.

DNA of the CDR3: TGTGCCAGCAGTTCTAGAACAGGGACTGGGGCCAACGTCCTGACTTTC. Protein product: CASSSRTGTGANVLTF. The rearrangement links TRBV7-9 to TRBJ2-6, with D possibly TRBD1 on 6 matching bases. Trimming stripped 6 bases from V and 2 bases from J, with 14 bases between. The CDR3 is made up of 16 amino acids. Germline V gene lookup returns CDR1 SEHNR and CDR2 FQNEAQ (reference sequence).

A few counts support this clone. J is TRBJ2-3 and V is TRBV5-1; D call uncertain. Germline CDR1 and CDR2: SGHRS and YFSETQ. The CDR3 runs 13 residues. Trimming cost V 0 bases and J 4 bases, with 6 bases left between them. The CDR3 reads CASSLEGSDTQYF. The CDR3 nucleotides are TGCGCCAGCAGCTTGGAAGGATCAGATACGCAGTATTTT.

The chain is built from TRBV9 and TRBJ2-5, with 12 bases fitting TRBD2. The V and J ends lost 3 bases and 5 bases, in that order; junction bases with no gene match: 8. Germline CDR1 reads SGDLS; CDR2 reads YYNGEE. The CDR3 extends over 16 amino acids. The CDR3 DNA sequence: TGTGCCAGCAGCGCCCGACTAGCGGGAGAGAGGGAGACCCAGTACTTC. Encoded protein: CASSARLAGERETQYF.

V is TRBV28 and J is TRBJ1-2; D may be TRBD1 (6 bases). Germline V gene data show CDR1 as MDHEN and CDR2 as SYDVKM. CDR3 length equals 14 residues. V was trimmed by 6 bases and J by 2 bases, leaving 13 bases between them. The CDR3 spells CASRPGGGNYGYTF. The DNA for the CDR3 is TGTGCCAGCAGGCCCGGGGGGGGCAACTATGGCTACACCTTC.

J is TRBJ1-5 and V is TRBV7-2; no reliable D call. Germline assignment: CDR1 SGHTA and CDR2 FQGNSA. This CDR3 is 15 amino acids long. Trimming took 2 bases from V and 5 from J, leaving 13 bases between them. CDR3 sequence reads: CASSLSISRDQPQHF. The CDR3 DNA follows: TGTGCCAGCAGCTTAAGCATCAGCAGAGATCAGCCCCAGCATTTT. Supplemented by reference TRBV7-2 and TRBJ1-5, the full variable domain reads GAGVSQSPSNKVTEKGKDVELRCDPISGHTALYWYRQSLGQGLEFLIYFQGNSAPDKSGLPSDRFSAERTGGSVSTLTIQRTQQEDSAVYLCASSLSISRDQPQHFGDGTRLSIL.

This clone was seen once. The chain recombines TRBV6-5 with TRBJ2-3; D remains unclear. CDR1 and CDR2 from the germline V gene are MNHEY and SVGAGI. V was clipped by 3 bases and J by 3 bases, with 10 bases between them. The CDR3 consists of 14 residues. The DNA of the CDR3 is TGTGCCAGCAGTTATGCCCAGGCTACAGATACGCAGTATTTT. Residues: CASSYAQATDTQYF.

This clone has a handful of counts. The chain carries TRBV6-6 and TRBJ2-3; D remains unclear. The CDR3 contains 16 residues. V lost 0 bases, J lost 2 bases, and 12 bases lay in between. Germline V gene sequence: CDR1 MNHNY, CDR2 SVGAGI (reference sequence). DNA for the CDR3: TGTGCCAGCAGTTACTCGATCGTGGGGTTCACAGATACGCAGTATTTT. Protein product: CASSYSIVGFTDTQYF.

This clone was found a few times. The rearrangement joins TRBV5-1 to TRBJ2-2; no firm D call. The CDR3 totals 14 residues. Germline lookup yields CDR1 SGHRS and CDR2 YFSETQ. V lost 3 bases, J lost 4 bases, and 10 bases lay in between. The CDR3 here is CASSSRTGTGELFF. DNA of the CDR3: TGCGCCAGCAGCTCTAGGACCGGCACCGGGGAGCTGTTTTTT.

This chain joins TRBV5-6 and TRBJ2-7, with 7 positions matching TRBD1. V trimming: 5 bases; J trimming: 8 bases; junction bases outside the gene matches: 16. CDR1 and CDR2 (germline): SGHDT, YYEEEE. The CDR3 consists of 15 residues. The CDR3 DNA follows: TGTGCCAGCAGTTTACCCGACAGGGACAGAAGACAGCAGTACTTC. Protein: CASSLPDRDRRQQYF.

This chain links TRBV6-1 with TRBJ2-7; 7 bases fit TRBD1. This CDR3 spans 11 amino acids. Germline CDR1 is MNHNS and CDR2 is SASEGT. The junction had 1 base not matched to a gene; V was cut back by 6 bases and J by 5 bases. CDR3 region: CASRQGDEQYF. DNA for the CDR3: TGTGCCAGCAGGCAGGGGGACGAGCAGTACTTC.

This chain joins TRBV5-6 and TRBJ1-6; 7 nucleotides match TRBD1. CDR3 length: 13 residues. Per germline, CDR1 SGHDT and CDR2 YYEEEE. The V and J ends lost 2 bases and 9 bases, in that order; junction bases with no gene match: 2. This CDR3 is CASSLQGSSPLHF. The CDR3 DNA reads TGTGCCAGCAGCTTACAGGGGAGTTCACCCCTCCACTTT.

This rearrangement joins TRBV7-3 to TRBJ1-6; perhaps TRBD1 as D (5 bases). Trimming took 5 bases from V and 9 from J, leaving 17 bases between them. The CDR3 is made up of 15 amino acids. Germline CDR1 SGHTA, CDR2 FQGTGA. DNA of the CDR3: TGTGCCAGCAGCCAACTGACAGACGGAGGTTCACCCCTCCACTTT. Protein sequence: CASSQLTDGGSPLHF.

The V and J genes are TRBV7-6 and TRBJ1-6; 11 nucleotides match TRBD1. The J segment lost 7 bases and the V segment lost 5 bases, leaving 16 bases of the junction unmatched. Germline CDR1 SGHVS, CDR2 FNYEAQ. There are 19 residues in the CDR3. DNA for the CDR3: TGTGCCAGCAGCCTCACCGGGACAGGGGGAACTTTGAGGAATTCACCCCTCCACTTT. Its translation: CASSLTGTGGTLRNSPLHF.

The chain recombines TRBV11-2 with TRBJ2-7; D may match TRBD1 or TRBD2 (5 bases each). CDR3 length equals 13 residues. With 3 bases removed from V and 3 bases from J, the gap between germline ends came to 9 bases. Germline assignment: CDR1 SGHAT and CDR2 FQNNGV. CDR3 bases: TGTGCCAGCAGCTTCCGAGGGGTCTACGAGCAGTACTTC. It is translated as CASSFRGVYEQYF.

The chain links TRBV20-1 to TRBJ2-4, with D hard to call. CDR3 length: 11 amino acids. V lost 3 bases and J 8 bases, leaving 8 bases between the germline ends. CDR1 is DFQATT, CDR2 SNEGSKA, per germline (reference sequence). CDR3 coding DNA: TGCAGTGCTAGTCCCTCGGACATTCAGTACTTC. It yields the protein CSASPSDIQYF.

The rearrangement links TRBV28 to TRBJ1-2; D possibly corresponds to TRBD1 (6 bases). The CDR3 runs to 13 residues. Germline lookup yields CDR1 MDHEN and CDR2 SYDVKM. Deletions cut 1 base from V and 8 bases from J, with 11 bases between. The CDR3 coding sequence is TGTGCCAGCAGTTTATCACAGGGTCGCGGCTACACCTTC. Protein: CASSLSQGRGYTF.

This clone was counted only a few times. The chain couples TRBV28 to TRBJ1-1; no clear D. In germline, CDR1 is MDHEN, CDR2 SYDVKM. The ends were cut back, 3 bases at V and 1 base at J, with 12 bases in the middle. The CDR3 has 15 amino acids. The CDR3 reads CASSFARHKNTEAFF. DNA of the CDR3: TGTGCCAGCAGTTTTGCGAGACACAAGAACACTGAAGCTTTCTTT.

By share of the sample, this clone is medium-sized. This chain uses TRBV5-1 with TRBJ2-2; D remains unclear. The CDR3 totals 13 residues. V dropped 3 bases and J dropped 1 base, with 4 bases sitting between them. Germline V gene lookup returns CDR1 SGHRS and CDR2 YFSETQ. The CDR3 region is CASSSKNTGELFF. DNA of the CDR3: TGCGCCAGCAGCTCAAAGAACACCGGGGAGCTGTTTTTT.

The rearrangement uses TRBV7-2 and TRBJ2-3; 7 bases line up with TRBD2. The CDR3 has 14 residues. V dropped 0 bases and J dropped 7; count of bases not matched to a gene: 4. In germline, CDR1 is SGHTA, CDR2 FQGNSA. In DNA form, the CDR3 reads TGTGCCAGCAGCTTAGCGGGGGGGAGAAATACGCAGTATTTT. As protein: CASSLAGGRNTQYF.